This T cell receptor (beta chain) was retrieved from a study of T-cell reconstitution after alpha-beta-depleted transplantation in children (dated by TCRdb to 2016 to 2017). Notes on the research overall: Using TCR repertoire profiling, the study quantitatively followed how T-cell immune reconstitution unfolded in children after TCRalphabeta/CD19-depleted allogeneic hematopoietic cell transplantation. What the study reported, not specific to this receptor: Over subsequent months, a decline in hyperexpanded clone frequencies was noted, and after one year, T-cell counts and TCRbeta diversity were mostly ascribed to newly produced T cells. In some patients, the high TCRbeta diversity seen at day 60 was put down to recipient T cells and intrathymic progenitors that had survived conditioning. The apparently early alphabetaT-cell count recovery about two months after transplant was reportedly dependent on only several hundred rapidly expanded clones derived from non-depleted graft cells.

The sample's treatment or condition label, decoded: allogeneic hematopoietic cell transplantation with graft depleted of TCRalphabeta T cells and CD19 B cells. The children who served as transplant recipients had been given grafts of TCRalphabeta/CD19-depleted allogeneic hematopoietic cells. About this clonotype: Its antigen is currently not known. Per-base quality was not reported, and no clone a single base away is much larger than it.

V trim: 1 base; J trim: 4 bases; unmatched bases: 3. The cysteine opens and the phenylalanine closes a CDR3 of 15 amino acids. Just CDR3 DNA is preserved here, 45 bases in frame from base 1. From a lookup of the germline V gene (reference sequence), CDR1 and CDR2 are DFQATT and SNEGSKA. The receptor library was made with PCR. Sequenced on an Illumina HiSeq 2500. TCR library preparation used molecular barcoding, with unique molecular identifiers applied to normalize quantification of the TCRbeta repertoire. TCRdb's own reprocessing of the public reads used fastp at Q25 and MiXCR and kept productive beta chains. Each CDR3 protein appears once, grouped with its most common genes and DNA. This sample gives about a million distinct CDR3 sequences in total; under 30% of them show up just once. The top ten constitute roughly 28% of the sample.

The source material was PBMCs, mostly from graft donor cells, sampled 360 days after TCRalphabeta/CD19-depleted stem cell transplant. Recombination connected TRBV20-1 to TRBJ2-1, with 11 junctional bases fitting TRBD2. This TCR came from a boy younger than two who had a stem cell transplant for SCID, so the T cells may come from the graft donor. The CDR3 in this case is CSARVAGGQYNEQFF. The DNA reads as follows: TGCAGTGCTAGAGTAGCGGGGGGGCAGTACAATGAGCAGTTCTTC.